This TCR beta chain was identified in a study of blood T cell repertoires in COVID-19. The overall study: Sample material is recorded as cDNA or gDNA derived from T cells, B-cell-depleted T cells, or PBMCs.

This clone has more than one count but fewer than ten. Looked up from germline, CDR1 is MRHNA and CDR2 is SNTAGT. J lost 4 bases, V lost 6 bases, and 12 bases had no gene match. The CDR3 is made up of 16 amino acids. Authors' methods: Amplification of reference gene primers provided the estimated nucleated cell counts. Repertoires were generated with immunoSEQ multiplex PCR, while TCRdb's copy carries only in-frame clones and drops some. That table gives V, J and clone size, and the DNA gave D and trimming. Of tens of thousands of clones in the sample, approximately 80% are singletons; the top ten hold around 4.7%.

What was sequenced was peripheral blood. This receptor was identified in a woman in her 70s with acute or convalescent COVID-19. This chain joins TRBV6-4 and TRBJ1-1, with 9 bases that match TRBD1. CDR3 bases: TGTGCCAGCAGCATTGCGTACAGGGGGCGCGTCACTGAAGCTTTCTTT. It is translated as CASSIAYRGRVTEAFF.